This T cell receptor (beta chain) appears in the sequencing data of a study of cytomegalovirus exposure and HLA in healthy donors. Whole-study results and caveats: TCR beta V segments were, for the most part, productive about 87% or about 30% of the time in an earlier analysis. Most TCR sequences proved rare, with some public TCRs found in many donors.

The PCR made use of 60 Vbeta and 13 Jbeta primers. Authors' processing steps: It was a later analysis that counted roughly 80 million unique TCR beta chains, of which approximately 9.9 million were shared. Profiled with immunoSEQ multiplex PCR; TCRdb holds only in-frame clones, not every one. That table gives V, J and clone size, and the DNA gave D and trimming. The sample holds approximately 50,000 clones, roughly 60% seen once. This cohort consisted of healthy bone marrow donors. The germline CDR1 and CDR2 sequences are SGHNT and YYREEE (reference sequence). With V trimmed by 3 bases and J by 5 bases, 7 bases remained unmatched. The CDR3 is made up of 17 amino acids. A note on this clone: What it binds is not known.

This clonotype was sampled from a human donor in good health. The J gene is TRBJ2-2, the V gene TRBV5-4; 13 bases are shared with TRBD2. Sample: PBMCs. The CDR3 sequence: CASSSGLAGPTTGELFF. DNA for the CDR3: TGTGCCAGCAGCTCGGGACTAGCGGGGCCGACAACCGGGGAGCTGTTTTTT.